The present T cell receptor beta chain was sequenced within a study of shared clonotypes between healthy human individuals. The CDR3 loop spans 13 amino acids. Germline V gives CDR1 SGHRS, CDR2 YFSETQ. Whole-study results and caveats: In having few donors, the study represented limited genetic and exposure-history diversity.

On this clone: Its antigen is unidentified. The junction departs from germline at one end; a sequencing error may be responsible.

Only in-frame clones appear in the TCRdb table, and some are missing; sequencing was by immunoSEQ multiplex PCR. The sample comprises roughly 300,000 clones, around 86% of which are singletons, and about 16% rests with the top ten. Material for sequencing was memory CD8+ T cells sorted from blood. The subset here: CD45RO+ cells pooled with CCR7-negative TemRA cells. The sequence was obtained from a man between 18 and 35 years old in good health. The chain combines TRBV5-1 with TRBJ2-7, with no clear D. The CDR3 is CASRLAQSYEQYF. DNA for the CDR3: TGCGCCAGCAGGTTGGCGCAGAGCTACGAGCAGTACTTC.